This passage covers 7 T cell receptor beta chains from one sample sequenced in a study of blood T cell repertoires in COVID-19. Measured with immunoSEQ multiplex PCR; TCRdb has only the in-frame clones, and not every one. The profile shows more than 250,000 clones, approximately 89% of them singletons. The sample was peripheral blood. Receptors originate from a woman in her twenties or thirties with COVID-19, enrolled during active disease.

The J gene is TRBJ2-1, the V gene TRBV19; D may be TRBD1 (6 bases). V was pared by 0 bases and J by 3 bases, with 12 bases between. Germline values: CDR1 LNHDA, CDR2 SQIVND (reference sequence). The CDR3 is 16 amino acids. The CDR3 region is CASSIDGTQFYNEQFF. The CDR3 nucleotides read TGTGCCAGTAGTATAGACGGGACACAGTTCTACAATGAGCAGTTCTTC.

V and J are TRBV19 and TRBJ2-5, with 8 bases identical to TRBD1. CDR1 and CDR2 (germline): LNHDA, SQIVND (reference sequence). V gave up 8 bases and J gave up 2 bases; unmatched junction bases: 7. The CDR3 length is 14 residues. The CDR3 here is CASSRDRQQETQYF. The CDR3 DNA reads TGTGCCAGTTCTCGGGACAGGCAACAAGAGACCCAGTACTTC.

This clone has only a few counts. The chain is built from TRBV7-2 and TRBJ1-3; 7 bases fit TRBD1. Germline V gene data show CDR1 as SGHTA and CDR2 as FQGNSA. J was trimmed by 11 bases and V by 5 bases; bases with no gene match: 9. The CDR3 is 13 amino acids. CDR3: CASSPRGQLAIYF. CDR3 DNA sequence: TGTGCCAGCAGCCCGAGGGGACAGTTGGCCATATATTTT.

V and J are TRBV9 and TRBJ2-1, with 7 bases lining up with TRBD1. Germline values: CDR1 SGDLS, CDR2 YYNGEE. With V trimmed by 0 bases and J by 5 bases, 2 bases remained unmatched. This CDR3 comprises 14 residues. CDR3: CASSVVTGDNEQFF. Written as DNA, the CDR3 is TGTGCCAGCAGCGTAGTTACAGGGGACAATGAGCAGTTCTTC. The complete variable domain, with remaining parts taken from reference TRBV9 and TRBJ2-1, reads DSGVTQTPKHLITATGQRVTLRCSPRSGDLSVYWYQQSLDQGLQFLIQYYNGEERAKGNILERFSAQQFPDLHSELNLSSLELGDSALYFCASSVVTGDNEQFFGPGTRLTVL.

The chain has TRBV5-6 and TRBJ1-5; D unresolved. V gave up 4 bases and J gave up 3 bases, with 17 bases separating them. Germline CDR1 is SGHDT and CDR2 is YYEEEE. The CDR3 loop spans 16 amino acids. CDR3 bases: TGTGCCAGCAGCACCCGGGGAAAGGGTAACAATCAGCCCCAGCATTTT. It translates to CASSTRGKGNNQPQHF. Together with reference TRBV5-6 and TRBJ1-5, the CDR3 gives the full variable domain: DAGVTQSPTHLIKTRGQQVTLRCSPKSGHDTVSWYQQALGQGPQFIFQYYEEEERQRGNFPDRFSGHQFPNYSSELNVNALLLGDSALYLCASSTRGKGNNQPQHFGDGTRLSIL.

This clone was picked up one time. The rearrangement uses TRBV2 and TRBJ2-1; 11 nucleotides align to TRBD1. The CDR3 is made up of 16 amino acids. The trim removed 1 base at V and 6 bases at J, leaving 5 bases unmatched. CDR1 SNHLY and CDR2 FYNNEI come from the germline V gene. CDR3 protein: CASSEDTDRGRNEQFF. As DNA, the CDR3 is TGTGCCAGCAGTGAAGATACGGACAGGGGGCGCAATGAGCAGTTCTTC.

The chain uses TRBV2 and TRBJ2-1; D is possibly TRBD2 (6 bases). The CDR3 is made up of 15 amino acids. V lost 6 bases and J 5 bases, leaving 17 bases between the germline ends. Looked up from germline, CDR1 is SNHLY and CDR2 is FYNNEI. DNA of the CDR3: TGTGCCAGCAGCGCGGGACTGACCCCCCACAATGAGCAGTTCTTC. Translated, it gives CASSAGLTPHNEQFF. The entire variable domain, with the rest obtained from reference TRBV2 and TRBJ2-1, is as follows: EPEVTQTPSHQVTQMGQEVILRCVPISNHLYFYWYRQILGQKVEFLVSFYNNEISEKSEIFDDQFSVERPDGSNFTLKIRSTKLEDSAMYFCASSAGLTPHNEQFFGPGTRLTVL.